This TCR beta chain was identified in a study of cytomegalovirus exposure and HLA in healthy donors. Overall study findings and caveats: 164 TCR beta chains were listed as cytomegalovirus-associated. Per a later analysis, 15,000 to 20,000 TCR beta sequences showed association with HLA alleles at 0.05 false discovery rate. Earlier analysis found most TCR beta V segments productive about 87% or about 30% of the time. Solely CMV serostatus was available to characterize immune exposure.

V was pared by 5 bases and J by 1 base, with 5 bases of the junction left unmatched. Germline lookup yields CDR1 MDHEN and CDR2 SYDVKM. This CDR3 is 14 amino acids long. 60 Vbeta and 13 Jbeta primers were used in PCR. Profiled with immunoSEQ multiplex PCR; TCRdb holds only in-frame clones, not every one. The sample records around 180,000 clones, more than 75% being singletons. Points on this clone: Its antigen remains unidentified.

Sample: PBMCs. This clonotype originated in a woman in her late teens or twenties in good health and CMV-seronegative. The V call is TRBV28, the J call TRBJ2-7, with 7 bases lining up with TRBD1. The chain's CDR3 is CASSPSGGSYEQYF. The CDR3 region has the DNA TGTGCCAGCAGTCCATCAGGGGGTTCCTACGAGCAGTACTTC.